These 2 T cell receptor beta chains were all obtained from the same sample, sequenced in a study of shared clonotypes between healthy human individuals. Some clones are missing from TCRdb's copy, which holds only in-frame ones; the method was immunoSEQ multiplex PCR. The sample carries around 1.9 million clones, 93% recorded once. The naive CD8 population came from CD45RO-negative cells selected for CCR7, without terminally differentiated effector memory CD45RA+ cells. The material sequenced was naive CD8+ T cells from PBMCs. The receptors stem from a man aged 18 to 30 in good health. Some clones in this sample may be carry-over from other donors' samples.

The CDR3 DNA reads as TGTGCCATCAGAAATTTCCGCGCGGAGGACCTAACAGATACGCAGTATTTT. This encodes CAIRNFRAEDLTDTQYF. The chain combines TRBV10-3 with TRBJ2-3; tentative D call: TRBD2 (5 bases). V was shortened by 6 bases and J by 3 bases, with 22 bases between the two germline ends. The CDR3 extends over 17 amino acids. Germline values: CDR1 ENHRY, CDR2 SYGVKD.

There are a few counts of this clone. The rearrangement uses TRBV25-1 and TRBJ1-1, with TRBD1 as a possible D gene (6 bases). CDR3 length: 14 amino acids. Germline CDR1 is MGHDK and CDR2 is SYGVNS. Trimming pared 0 bases from V and 12 bases from J, leaving 17 bases between. The CDR3 protein is CASSEYGAGEVTFF. Here the CDR3 DNA reads TGTGCCAGCAGTGAATACGGGGCAGGGGAGGTGACTTTCTTT.